The 32 T cell receptor beta chains given below trace back to one sample, sequenced in a study of blood T cells in healthy people across ages. Then a second PCR, running about 6 to 12 cycles, was carried out with a sample-barcoded 5' primer and a J-beta primer mix. In TCRdb, the 5' RACE reads were re-called with MiXCR into one record per CDR3 protein. The table has about 1.8 million distinct CDR3 sequences, around 48% seen once. Sequencing was performed on blood. Receptors were obtained from a woman aged 40 to 49 in good health.

This clonotype was detected a few times. This chain joins TRBV7-2 and TRBJ1-2, with unresolved D. The length of the CDR3 is 14 residues. Per the germline V gene, CDR1 is SGHTA and CDR2 is FQGNSA. Trimming left V 3 bases short and J 3 bases short, with 11 bases between. The chain's CDR3 is CASSFGDPYYGYTF. CDR3 nucleotides: TGTGCCAGCAGCTTCGGGGATCCGTACTATGGCTACACCTTC. Based on the CDR3 plus reference TRBV7-2 and TRBJ1-2, the full variable domain is GAGVSQSPSNKVTEKGKDVELRCDPISGHTALYWYRQSLGQGLEFLIYFQGNSAPDKSGLPSDRFSAERTGGSVSTLTIQRTQQEDSAVYLCASSFGDPYYGYTFGSGTRLTVV.

The V call is TRBV29-1, the J call TRBJ2-4; weak D call: TRBD2 (7 bases). The J call may be in error: the DNA end matches TRBJ2-7 better. Germline CDR1 reads SQVTM; CDR2 reads ANQGSEA. This CDR3 has 12 amino acids. As DNA, the CDR3 is TGCAGCGTGGGGAGGGGGGTAGCCGAGCAGTACTTC. This codes for CSVGRGVAEQYF.

This clonotype has more than one count but fewer than ten. The rearrangement links TRBV9 to TRBJ1-2; tentative D call: TRBD1 (5 bases). Germline V CDR1 and CDR2: SGDLS, YYNGEE. The CDR3 spans 13 residues. Trimming cost V 2 bases and J 3 bases, with 8 bases left between them. DNA of the CDR3: TGTGCCAGCAGCGTGTCAGGGCACTATGGCTACACCTTC. Its protein product is CASSVSGHYGYTF.

This clonotype was picked up a small number of times. The chain recombines TRBV6-5 with TRBJ1-2; the match to TRBD1 covers 12 bases. Per the germline V gene, CDR1 is MNHEY and CDR2 is SVGAGI. The CDR3 length is 15 residues. V shed 7 bases, J shed 4 bases, and the junction held 7 bases outside the gene matches. In nucleotides, the CDR3 is TGTGCCAGCACCCGGGACAGGGGGCAGGGCTATGGCTACACCTTC. Its translation is CASTRDRGQGYGYTF.

This chain connects TRBV10-3 to TRBJ2-5, with 8 nucleotides matching TRBD2. Germline V lookup: CDR1 ENHRY, CDR2 SYGVKD. V was clipped by 3 bases and J by 1 base; unmatched bases: 7. The CDR3 is 16 residues long. CDR3 loop: CAISEGYAGGQETQYF. Here the CDR3 DNA reads TGTGCCATCAGTGAAGGCTACGCGGGGGGCCAAGAGACCCAGTACTTC.

This clonotype was seen only once. This rearrangement joins TRBV7-2 to TRBJ2-1; D remains unclear. Germline values: CDR1 SGHTA, CDR2 FQGNSA. The ends were cut back, 7 bases at V and 5 bases at J, with 15 bases in the middle. The CDR3 length is 14 residues. The CDR3 DNA sequence: TGTGCCAGCACCCCTCGGGTCTCGGACAATGAGCAGTTCTTC. Protein sequence: CASTPRVSDNEQFF.

This clonotype came up a few times. The CDR3 bases are TGTGCCAGCAGCAAAGAGGGGCGGGAAAAAAACATTCAGTACTTC. It codes for CASSKEGREKNIQYF. The J gene is TRBJ2-4, the V gene TRBV21-1; the table assigns TRBD1, which was not confirmed against the DNA. TRBV21-1 is classified as a pseudogene. The CDR3 has 15 amino acids.

This chain uses TRBV7-2 with TRBJ2-5, with D possibly being TRBD1 or TRBD2 (6 bases each). Per germline, CDR1 SGHTA and CDR2 FQGNSA. V was shortened by 1 base and J by 3 bases, with 15 bases between the two germline ends. This CDR3 comprises 16 residues. The CDR3 DNA sequence: TGTGCCAGCAGCTTAGGGGCCCGGGGGCGCGAAGAGACCCAGTACTTC. Encoded protein: CASSLGARGREETQYF.

This clonotype was seen a handful of times. The chain has TRBV28 and TRBJ2-1, with 8 bases matching TRBD2. There are 16 residues in the CDR3. The V gene's germline CDR1 is MDHEN and CDR2 SYDVKM. Losses at the gene ends were 1 base for V and 3 bases for J; bases not matched to a gene: 5. CDR3: CASSLSGGGIYNEQFF. The CDR3 DNA reads as TGTGCCAGCAGTTTATCGGGCGGGGGGATCTACAATGAGCAGTTCTTC.

The rearrangement links TRBV29-1 to TRBJ1-1, with 9 bases lining up with TRBD1. Trimming took 7 bases from V and 10 from J; bases not matched to a gene: 7. The CDR3 totals 11 residues. CDR1 is SQVTM and CDR2 is ANQGSEA in the germline V gene. CDR3 DNA sequence: TGCAGCGCCCGGGACAGGGCCGGAGCTTTCTTT. Translation gives CSARDRAGAFF.

J is TRBJ2-3 and V is TRBV5-1; 11 nucleotides match TRBD1. The CDR3 is 15 residues long. The germline CDR1 and CDR2 sequences are SGHRS and YFSETQ. V lost 7 bases, J lost 4 bases, and 8 bases stayed unmatched. The CDR3 reads CASGSGQGVSDTQYF. CDR3 DNA: TGCGCCAGCGGTTCGGGACAGGGGGTTTCAGATACGCAGTATTTT.

This clonotype was found once. This chain links TRBV7-9 with TRBJ2-7, with D possibly called TRBD1 or TRBD2 (6 bases each). Germline assignment: CDR1 SEHNR and CDR2 FQNEAQ (reference sequence). The V and J ends lost 3 bases and 6 bases respectively, with 15 bases between them. The CDR3 runs 14 residues. Here the CDR3 DNA reads TGTGCCAGCAGCTTTTACAGGGCTAGCGCCGAGCAGTACTTC. Protein product: CASSFYRASAEQYF.

This CDR3 is CSSAGGLQETQYF. The CDR3 DNA is TGCAGTTCAGCAGGGGGCCTCCAAGAGACCCAGTACTTC. This chain connects TRBV29-1 to TRBJ2-5; 8 bases map to TRBD1. Germline CDR1 SQVTM, CDR2 ANQGSEA. The CDR3 is made up of 13 amino acids.

The genes are TRBV15 and TRBJ1-2, with 12 positions matching TRBD1. Germline lookup yields CDR1 LNHNV and CDR2 YYDKDF (reference sequence). V was clipped by 3 bases and J by 7 bases; unmatched bases: 6. The CDR3 consists of 15 residues. The CDR3 sequence: CATSRTGTGGFGYTF. CDR3 DNA sequence: TGTGCCACCAGCAGGACCGGGACAGGGGGCTTTGGCTACACCTTC.

The chain uses TRBV7-3 and TRBJ2-3, with TRBD2 matching over 14 bases. CDR3 length equals 18 residues. Per germline, CDR1 SGHTA and CDR2 FQGTGA. Trimming cost V 2 bases and J 0 bases; bases outside gene matches: 4. The CDR3 coding sequence is TGTGCCAGCAGCTTAGGGACTAGCGGGAGACTTAGCACAGATACGCAGTATTTT. Translating it yields CASSLGTSGRLSTDTQYF.

This rearrangement joins TRBV2 to TRBJ1-2; D might be TRBD1 (6 bases). Germline CDR1 SNHLY, CDR2 FYNNEI. V lost 6 bases to trimming and J lost 1 base, with 18 bases between them. CDR3 size: 16 residues. The chain's CDR3 is CASRDRGGGINYGYTF. CDR3 nucleotides: TGTGCCAGCAGGGACAGAGGGGGTGGTATTAACTATGGCTACACCTTC. The whole variable domain, filled in from reference TRBV2 and TRBJ1-2, reads EPEVTQTPSHQVTQMGQEVILRCVPISNHLYFYWYRQILGQKVEFLVSFYNNEISEKSEIFDDQFSVERPDGSNFTLKIRSTKLEDSAMYFCASRDRGGGINYGYTFGSGTRLTVV.

The chain employs TRBV5-6 and TRBJ1-4; tentative D call: TRBD1 (5 bases). V dropped 3 bases and J dropped 2 bases, with 11 bases sitting between them. The CDR3 loop spans 15 amino acids. Germline V lookup: CDR1 SGHDT, CDR2 YYEEEE. CDR3 loop: CASSSSRGTNEKLFF. The CDR3 DNA is TGTGCCAGCAGCTCTTCGCGGGGGACTAATGAAAAACTGTTTTTT.

A few counts support this clonotype. The chain employs TRBV9 and TRBJ2-5; TRBD2 is a possible D gene (6 bases). This CDR3 is built from 16 residues. Trimming stripped 3 bases from V and 4 bases from J, with 19 bases between. Germline CDR1 and CDR2: SGDLS and YYNGEE. CDR3 protein: CASSAKGGGLGETQYF. The CDR3 DNA follows: TGTGCCAGCAGCGCCAAGGGAGGAGGGCTGGGAGAGACCCAGTACTTC.

The J gene is TRBJ2-5, the V gene TRBV7-9; no firm D call. The CDR3 runs to 13 residues. Germline values: CDR1 SEHNR, CDR2 FQNEAQ (reference sequence). V was cut by 5 bases and J by 1 base, with 8 bases left in between. The CDR3 here is CASSTRSQETQYF. DNA of the CDR3: TGTGCCAGCAGCACCAGGAGCCAAGAGACCCAGTACTTC. Complete variable domain (other parts from reference TRBV7-9 and TRBJ2-5): DTGVSQNPRHKITKRGQNVTFRCDPISEHNRLYWYRQTLGQGPEFLTYFQNEAQLEKSRLLSDRFSAERPKGSFSTLEIQRTEQGDSAMYLCASSTRSQETQYFGPGTRLLVL.

In this sample, this clonotype turned up many times. The chain employs TRBV13 and TRBJ2-7; perhaps TRBD2 as D (6 bases). This CDR3 is built from 14 residues. In germline, CDR1 is PRHDT, CDR2 FYEKMQ (reference sequence). Trimming removed 5 bases at V and 2 bases at J, with 13 bases between. CDR3 sequence reads: CASSRAGFAYEQYF. The CDR3 DNA follows: TGTGCCAGCAGCCGTGCGGGGTTCGCCTACGAGCAGTACTTC.

The chain employs TRBV6-5 and TRBJ2-1; 9 bases fit TRBD2. Germline CDR1 is MNHEY and CDR2 is SVGAGI. The CDR3 loop spans 14 amino acids. With V trimmed by 5 bases and J by 7 bases, 6 bases remained unmatched. CDR3 coding DNA: TGTGCCAGCAGTACCGGGACTAGCTCGAATGAGCAGTTCTTC. It specifies CASSTGTSSNEQFF.

CDR3 DNA sequence: TGTGCCAGCAGCCCGGGGACAGGGTGGGACACTGAAGCTTTCTTT. Its protein product is CASSPGTGWDTEAFF. The chain links TRBV9 to TRBJ1-1, with 9 bases matching TRBD1. This CDR3 has 15 residues. CDR1 SGDLS and CDR2 YYNGEE come from the germline V gene. V shed 4 bases, J shed 3 bases, and the junction held 7 bases outside the gene matches.

The CDR3 reads CASSQEAAHNTGELFF. The CDR3 coding sequence is TGTGCCAGCAGCCAAGAGGCGGCTCATAACACCGGGGAGCTGTTTTTT. The genes are TRBV4-2 and TRBJ2-2; D remains unclear. The CDR3 is 16 amino acids. Germline assignment: CDR1 LGHNA and CDR2 YNFKEQ. The ends were cut back, 0 bases at V and 2 bases at J, with 10 bases in the middle.

The chain links TRBV4-1 to TRBJ2-1; TRBD1 might be the D (5 bases). V lost 0 bases and J 13 bases, leaving 19 bases between the germline ends. This CDR3 is 15 amino acids long. Germline lookup yields CDR1 MGHRA and CDR2 YSYEKL. As DNA, the CDR3 is TGCGCCAGCAGCCAAGAAGGTCGTGGCGCTGGGGCCCAGTTCTTC. Translated: CASSQEGRGAGAQFF.

The rearrangement uses TRBV7-2 and TRBJ1-5; D is unclear. The CDR3 extends over 14 amino acids. V was clipped by 5 bases and J by 4 bases, with 12 bases between them. The V gene's germline CDR1 is SGHTA and CDR2 FQGNSA. This CDR3 reads CASSPRAGNQPQHF. The CDR3 DNA reads as TGTGCCAGCAGCCCTAGAGCGGGGAATCAGCCCCAGCATTTT.

This sequence joins TRBV18 and TRBJ1-1, with 9 bases identical to TRBD1. The CDR3 runs 16 residues. The V and J ends lost 2 bases and 10 bases, in that order; junction bases with no gene match: 14. CDR1 KGHSH and CDR2 LQKENI come from the germline V gene. The chain's CDR3 is CASSPRLPDRGDGAFF. The CDR3 bases are TGTGCCAGCTCACCAAGGCTTCCGGACAGGGGAGATGGAGCTTTCTTT.

Here the CDR3 DNA reads TGTGCCAGCAGCGGCCAGGACAGGATTGAATCACCCCTCCACTTT. Protein: CASSGQDRIESPLHF. V usage is TRBV7-9 and J usage is TRBJ1-6, with TRBD1 matching 7 bases. The CDR3 is made up of 15 amino acids. V lost 5 bases and J lost 10; bases outside the gene matches: 11. Looked up from germline, CDR1 is SEHNR and CDR2 is FQNEAQ (reference sequence).

This chain joins TRBV7-3 and TRBJ2-1; D possibly uses TRBD1 or TRBD2 (5 bases each). Looked up from germline, CDR1 is SGHTA and CDR2 is FQGTGA. CDR3 length: 14 amino acids. V was clipped by 4 bases and J by 6 bases, with 13 bases between them. The DNA for the CDR3 is TGTGCCAGCAGCTCACCCGGGACGGTCAATGAGCAGTTCTTC. Translating it yields CASSSPGTVNEQFF.

This chain joins TRBV11-2 and TRBJ2-1; 12 bases agree with TRBD2. This CDR3 has 16 amino acids. The germline CDR1 and CDR2 sequences are SGHAT and FQNNGV. The trim removed 4 bases at V and 5 bases at J, leaving 6 bases unmatched. The CDR3 sequence is CASSSRLAGADNEQFF. The CDR3 nucleotides are TGTGCCAGCAGCTCCAGACTAGCGGGGGCTGACAATGAGCAGTTCTTC. Combining the CDR3 with reference TRBV11-2 and TRBJ2-1 gives the whole variable domain EAGVAQSPRYKIIEKRQSVAFWCNPISGHATLYWYQQILGQGPKLLIQFQNNGVVDDSQLPKDRFSAERLKGVDSTLKIQPAKLEDSAVYLCASSSRLAGADNEQFFGPGTRLTVL.

V gene TRBV6-4 combines with J gene TRBJ1-2, with a possible D match to TRBD1 (5 bases). CDR1 is MRHNA, CDR2 SNTAGT, per germline. This CDR3 contains 12 residues. V shed 2 bases and J shed 8 bases, with 9 bases lying between them. The CDR3 is CASSDGGPGYTF. The CDR3 coding sequence is TGTGCCAGCAGTGACGGGGGACCAGGCTACACCTTC.

The chain is built from TRBV5-1 and TRBJ2-7; TRBD1 agrees at 8 bases. The CDR3 totals 14 residues. The V segment lost 4 bases and the J segment 5 bases; nucleotides outside the gene matches: 8. CDR1 is SGHRS and CDR2 is YFSETQ in the germline V gene. The CDR3 region has the DNA TGCGCCAGCAGCGAGGCGGGACAGGTGGACGAGCAGTACTTC. Translation: CASSEAGQVDEQYF.

This clonotype was seen more than once but under ten times. The rearrangement links TRBV4-1 to TRBJ1-2, with 10 bases aligning to TRBD1. The CDR3 spans 14 residues. With 1 base clipped from V and 8 bases from J, the junction kept 4 bases outside the gene matches. The V gene's germline CDR1 is MGHRA and CDR2 YSYEKL. The CDR3 DNA follows: TGCGCCAGCAGCCAAGCTTCGGACAGGGGGGGCTACACCTTC. It yields the protein CASSQASDRGGYTF.